One T cell receptor beta chain is described in this entry. Sequenced by immunoSEQ multiplex PCR; TCRdb stores in-frame clones only, minus some. This table has fewer than 1.8 million clones, around 98.5% appearing once. These data are taken from a study of shared clonotypes between healthy human individuals. Germline CDR1 is GTSNPN and CDR2 is SVGIG (reference sequence). J was trimmed by 6 bases and V by 3 bases; bases with no gene match: 15. The CDR3 is 17 residues long. The sample comprised naive CD4+ T cells sorted from blood. Subset in this sample: CD45RA+ positively selected. The sequence came from a man aged 25 to 45 in good health. The V gene is TRBV30, the J gene TRBJ2-7, with 12 positions matching TRBD2. The CDR3 region has the DNA TGTGCCTGGAGAACGGGACAGCCGACTAGCGGGAGACTCGAGCAGTACTTC. Protein product: CAWRTGQPTSGRLEQYF.